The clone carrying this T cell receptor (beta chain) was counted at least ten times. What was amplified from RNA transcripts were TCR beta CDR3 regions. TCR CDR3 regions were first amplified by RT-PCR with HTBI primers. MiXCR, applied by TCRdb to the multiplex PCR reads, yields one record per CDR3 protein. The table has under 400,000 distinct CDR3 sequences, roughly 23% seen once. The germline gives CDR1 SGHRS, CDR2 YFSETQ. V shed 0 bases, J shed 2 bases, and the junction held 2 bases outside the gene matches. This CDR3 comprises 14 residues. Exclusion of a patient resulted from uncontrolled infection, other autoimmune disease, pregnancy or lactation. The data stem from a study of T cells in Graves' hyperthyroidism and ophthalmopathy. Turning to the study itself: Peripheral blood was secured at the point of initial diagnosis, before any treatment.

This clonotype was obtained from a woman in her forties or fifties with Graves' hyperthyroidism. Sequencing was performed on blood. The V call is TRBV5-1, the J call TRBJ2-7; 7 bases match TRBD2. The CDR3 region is CASSLEGGAYEQYF. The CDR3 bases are TGCGCCAGCAGCTTGGAGGGAGGGGCCTACGAGCAGTACTTC.